These 25 T cell receptor beta chains came from one sample sequenced in a study of blood T cell repertoires in COVID-19 (dated by TCRdb to the early 2020s). The receptor library was made with the immunoSEQ multiplex PCR assay. This is the immuneACCESS table as TCRdb keeps it, with only in-frame sequences that have V and J called. A part of the clones is gone; compared with another copy, unresolved V genes explain less than half, and the rest is unexplained. The sample has 250,000 to 350,000 clones on record, 90% of them singletons. The ten largest clones take up 2% to 3% of the sample. Sequencing was done on a sample of PBMCs or T cells enriched from blood (not recorded which). All receptors come from a man aged 55 to 70 who had recovered from COVID-19.

The rearrangement joins TRBV27 to TRBJ2-1; TRBD2 matches 11 bases. The germline CDR1 and CDR2 sequences are MNHEY and SMNVEV (reference sequence). The J segment lost 4 bases and the V segment lost 2 bases, leaving 4 bases of the junction unmatched. This CDR3 region has 16 residues. The CDR3 is CASSLTGTSGYNEQFF. For the CDR3, the DNA is TGTGCCAGCAGTTTAACAGGGACTAGCGGATACAATGAGCAGTTCTTC.

The chain employs TRBV12-5 and TRBJ1-2; D is unresolved. There are 17 residues in the CDR3. V was trimmed by 7 bases and J by 2 bases, leaving 23 bases between them. Germline lookup yields CDR1 LGHNT and CDR2 FRNRAP. In nucleotides, the CDR3 is TGTGCTAGTGTTATGACCCGGGTCCTCCGACCAAACTATGGCTACACCTTC. It encodes CASVMTRVLRPNYGYTF.

This chain connects TRBV6-5 to TRBJ1-2; 7 bases agree with TRBD1. Germline assignment: CDR1 MNHEY and CDR2 SVGAGI. Unmatched junction bases numbered 2, after V lost 4 bases and J lost 6 bases. CDR3 length: 12 amino acids. CDR3 amino acids: CASSSTGHGYTF. CDR3 coding DNA: TGTGCCAGCAGTTCGACAGGGCATGGCTACACCTTC.

The chain joins TRBV27 to TRBJ1-1, with 11 bases lining up with TRBD1. Per the germline V gene, CDR1 is MNHEY and CDR2 is SMNVEV (reference sequence). The CDR3 loop spans 16 amino acids. V was clipped by 6 bases and J by 5 bases; unmatched bases: 11. CDR3 nucleotides: TGTGCCAGCAGCCAAGGGACAGGGGGGAGTTGGACTGAAGCTTTCTTT. Protein: CASSQGTGGSWTEAFF.

The chain joins TRBV4-1 to TRBJ1-1; the D is unclear. This CDR3 is 14 amino acids long. CDR1 and CDR2 from the germline V gene are MGHRA and YSYEKL. V was cut by 1 base and J by 1 base, with 7 bases left in between. For the CDR3, the DNA is TGCGCCAGCAGCCAAGCGGTCCGGAACACTGAAGCTTTCTTT. It is translated as CASSQAVRNTEAFF.

The CDR3 coding sequence is TGTGCCATCAGTGGGACAGGGGGAGGATTAAATGAGCAGTTCTTC. Amino acid sequence: CAISGTGGGLNEQFF. The rearrangement joins TRBV10-3 to TRBJ2-1, with 10 bases that match TRBD1. The CDR3 has 15 residues. The V and J ends lost 4 bases and 7 bases, in that order; junction bases with no gene match: 7. Germline loops: CDR1 ENHRY, CDR2 SYGVKD.

The chain recombines TRBV4-2 with TRBJ2-5; 7 nucleotides line up with TRBD1. Germline V gene lookup returns CDR1 LGHNA and CDR2 YNFKEQ. V lost 4 bases, J lost 4 bases, and 9 bases stayed unmatched. The CDR3 runs to 15 residues. As DNA, the CDR3 is TGTGCCAGCAGCCGCAGCCGGGACAGAGGAGAGACCCAGTACTTC. Translated, it gives CASSRSRDRGETQYF.

This chain joins TRBV7-9 and TRBJ2-2; 12 bases are a match to TRBD2. The CDR3 has 18 amino acids. V lost 4 bases, J lost 4 bases, and 10 bases stayed unmatched. CDR1 and CDR2 (germline): SEHNR, FQNEAQ (reference sequence). The CDR3 region is CASSWGLAGPGATGELFF. The DNA for the CDR3 is TGTGCCAGCAGCTGGGGACTAGCGGGCCCGGGGGCCACCGGGGAGCTGTTTTTT.

The chain has TRBV27 and TRBJ1-2; TRBD1 is a possible D gene (5 bases). CDR1 is MNHEY, CDR2 SMNVEV, per germline (reference sequence). The CDR3 is made up of 14 amino acids. V was clipped by 2 bases and J by 0 bases, with 7 bases between them. The CDR3 reads CASSLGATNYGYTF. The DNA of the CDR3 is TGTGCCAGCAGTTTAGGGGCGACTAACTATGGCTACACCTTC.

CDR3 amino acids: CASAKTGKSYNEQFF. In nucleotides, the CDR3 is TGTGCCAGCGCCAAGACAGGGAAATCCTACAATGAGCAGTTCTTC. This chain links TRBV27 with TRBJ2-1; 7 bases match TRBD1. J lost 1 base, V lost 8 bases, and 8 bases had no gene match. CDR1 is MNHEY and CDR2 is SMNVEV in the germline V gene (reference sequence). CDR3 length: 15 amino acids.

This chain uses TRBV4-3 with TRBJ2-3; 10 positions agree with TRBD2. The CDR3 length is 18 residues. Germline loops: CDR1 LGHNA, CDR2 YSLEER. V lost 0 bases and J lost 0; bases outside the gene matches: 6. The CDR3 loop is CASSQDLLAGVSTDTQYF. CDR3 nucleotide sequence: TGCGCCAGCAGCCAAGATCTGCTAGCGGGGGTCAGCACAGATACGCAGTATTTT.

The chain employs TRBV19 and TRBJ2-3; tentatively, D is TRBD2 (5 bases). V was pared by 5 bases and J by 2 bases, with 14 bases between. The CDR3 covers 15 residues. CDR1 is LNHDA and CDR2 is SQIVND in the germline V gene (reference sequence). The CDR3 reads CASSVDYAATDTQYF. In DNA form, the CDR3 reads TGTGCCAGTAGTGTCGACTATGCCGCCACAGATACGCAGTATTTT.

J is TRBJ1-1 and V is TRBV4-1; D call uncertain. V lost 1 base and J lost 3, with 9 bases in between. This CDR3 spans 14 amino acids. Germline V lookup: CDR1 MGHRA, CDR2 YSYEKL. CDR3 region: CASSQARRDTEAFF. The CDR3 region has the DNA TGCGCCAGCAGCCAAGCTCGACGGGACACTGAAGCTTTCTTT.

As for this clone: Other DNA sequences of this sample code for an identical CDR3. The chain recombines TRBV11-2 with TRBJ2-7; D not certain. The germline CDR1 and CDR2 sequences are SGHAT and FQNNGV. This CDR3 is built from 13 residues. With 1 base removed from V and 4 bases from J, the gap between germline ends came to 8 bases. CDR3 amino acids: CASSLGRSYEQYF. CDR3 DNA: TGTGCCAGCAGCTTAGGCAGGTCTTACGAGCAGTACTTC.

This clone was picked up one time. The chain joins TRBV10-3 to TRBJ2-3, with D possibly being TRBD1 (6 bases). The CDR3 loop spans 15 amino acids. CDR1 ENHRY and CDR2 SYGVKD come from the germline V gene. Deletions cut 2 bases from V and 5 bases from J, with 14 bases between. This CDR3 reads CAISERQAEGDTQYF. The DNA for the CDR3 is TGTGCCATCAGTGAGCGACAGGCCGAGGGAGATACGCAGTATTTT.

The CDR3 region has the DNA TGTGCCAGCAGTTACTCGTCCATGACAGATACGCAGTATTTT. It specifies CASSYSSMTDTQYF. This chain connects TRBV6-6 to TRBJ2-3; D remains ambiguous. The CDR3 has 14 residues. From germline, CDR1 is MNHNY and CDR2 SVGAGI (reference sequence). Trimming took 0 bases from V and 3 from J, leaving 7 bases between them.

This rearrangement joins TRBV9 to TRBJ2-3; 11 bases map to TRBD2. Trimming cost V 3 bases and J 2 bases; bases outside gene matches: 5. Germline V CDR1 and CDR2: SGDLS, YYNGEE. The CDR3 has 16 amino acids. The CDR3: CASSGGLAAYTDTQYF. The CDR3 DNA reads as TGTGCCAGCAGCGGGGGACTAGCGGCTTACACAGATACGCAGTATTTT.

The chain has TRBV18 and TRBJ2-5; 9 positions agree with TRBD1. CDR1 is KGHSH, CDR2 LQKENI, per germline. Trimming removed 2 bases from V and 3 bases from J; junction bases left unmatched: 1. This CDR3 is 14 amino acids long. The CDR3 spells CASSPGTGKETQYF. The CDR3 DNA follows: TGTGCCAGCTCACCAGGGACAGGGAAAGAGACCCAGTACTTC.

The chain recombines TRBV10-3 with TRBJ2-1, with TRBD2 as a possible D gene (6 bases). The CDR3 sequence is 14 residues long. V was shortened by 8 bases and J by 0 bases, with 11 bases between the two germline ends. Per germline, CDR1 ENHRY and CDR2 SYGVKD. This CDR3 is CAIGSGDSYNEQFF. In DNA, the CDR3 is TGTGCCATCGGTAGCGGAGACTCCTACAATGAGCAGTTCTTC.

The rearrangement uses TRBV7-9 and TRBJ2-2, with 10 bases identical to TRBD1. The CDR3 consists of 16 residues. Germline CDR1 and CDR2: SEHNR and FQNEAQ (reference sequence). V lost 5 bases and J lost 5; bases outside the gene matches: 8. CDR3 residues: CASSPPGTGATGELFF. The CDR3 DNA follows: TGTGCCAGCAGCCCTCCCGGGACAGGGGCGACCGGGGAGCTGTTTTTT.

The chain couples TRBV2 to TRBJ2-7; D is unresolved. CDR3 length: 14 amino acids. Trimming stripped 8 bases from V and 0 bases from J, with 14 bases between. Looked up from germline, CDR1 is SNHLY and CDR2 is FYNNEI. The CDR3 reads CASARVANSYEQYF. DNA of the CDR3: TGTGCCAGCGCCCGGGTGGCCAACTCCTACGAGCAGTACTTC.

The V gene is TRBV15, the J gene TRBJ2-7; TRBD1 is a possible D gene (6 bases). Germline CDR1 reads LNHNV; CDR2 reads YYDKDF (reference sequence). Trimming pared 5 bases from V and 6 bases from J, leaving 14 bases between. The CDR3 covers 13 residues. The CDR3 DNA sequence: TGTGCCACCAGCGGGCTACAGGGTGCCGAGCAGTACTTC. Translated: CATSGLQGAEQYF. Variable domain in full (rest from reference TRBV15 and TRBJ2-7): DAMVIQNPRYQVTQFGKPVTLSCSQTLNHNVMYWYQQKSSQAPKLLFHYYDKDFNNEADTPDNFQSRRPNTSFCFLDIRSPGLGDTAMYLCATSGLQGAEQYFGPGTRLTVT.

The chain links TRBV29-1 to TRBJ2-1; D possibly corresponds to TRBD1 (5 bases). The germline V gene has CDR1 SQVTM and CDR2 ANQGSEA. The CDR3 loop spans 15 amino acids. Trimming pared 1 base from V and 2 bases from J, leaving 12 bases between. This chain's CDR3 is CSVEVTDTTYNEQFF. The CDR3, as DNA: TGCAGCGTTGAAGTTACGGACACCACCTACAATGAGCAGTTCTTC.

This chain uses TRBV12-5 with TRBJ2-7; the match to TRBD1 covers 10 bases. The CDR3 has 15 amino acids. V was clipped by 5 bases and J by 5 bases; unmatched bases: 9. CDR1 is LGHNT and CDR2 is FRNRAP in the germline V gene. The CDR3 sequence is CASGNRDRGPHEQYF. The CDR3 nucleotides are TGTGCTAGTGGTAACCGGGACAGGGGTCCCCACGAGCAGTACTTC.

The chain combines TRBV19 with TRBJ1-5; no reliable D call. V was cut by 0 bases and J by 0 bases, with 6 bases left in between. CDR3 length equals 15 residues. Germline V gene lookup returns CDR1 LNHDA and CDR2 SQIVND (reference sequence). CDR3 DNA sequence: TGTGCCAGTAGTATAGAAAGCCATAGCAATCAGCCCCAGCATTTT. It is translated as CASSIESHSNQPQHF.